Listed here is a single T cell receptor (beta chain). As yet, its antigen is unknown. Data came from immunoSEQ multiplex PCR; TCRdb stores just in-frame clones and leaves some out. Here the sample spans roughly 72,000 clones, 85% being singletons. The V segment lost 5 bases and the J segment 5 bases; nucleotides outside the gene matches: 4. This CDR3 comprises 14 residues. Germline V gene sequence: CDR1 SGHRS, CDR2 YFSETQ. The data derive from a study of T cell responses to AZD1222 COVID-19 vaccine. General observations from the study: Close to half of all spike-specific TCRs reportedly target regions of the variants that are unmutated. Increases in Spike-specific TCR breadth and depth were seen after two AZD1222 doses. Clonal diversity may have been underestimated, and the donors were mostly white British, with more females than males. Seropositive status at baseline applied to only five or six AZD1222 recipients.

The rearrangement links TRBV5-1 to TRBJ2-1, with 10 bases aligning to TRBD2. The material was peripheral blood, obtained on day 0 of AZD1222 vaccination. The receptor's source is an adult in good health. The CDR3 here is CASRAGGSDNEQFF. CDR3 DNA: TGCGCCAGCAGAGCGGGGGGGAGCGACAATGAGCAGTTCTTC.